This is a list of T cell receptor beta chains from one sample in a study of blood T cell repertoires in COVID-19. Sequencing used immunoSEQ multiplex PCR; TCRdb keeps in-frame clones, though not all of them. The data show 150,000 or so clones, around 82% seen once. The sequencing sample was made of PBMCs or T cells enriched from blood (not recorded which). These TCRs come from a middle-aged man who had recovered from COVID-19. CDR3s leave out the opening cysteine and the closing phenylalanine or tryptophan. Fields, in order: J gene, clone size, V gene, CDR3 protein. The size field is filled for only some rows; it gives once, few, many or a size class.

TRBJ1-2	-	TRBV28	AIAGTAYLGYT
TRBJ1-1	few	TRBV4-1	ASRIAGANTEAF
TRBJ1-2	-	TRBV3-1/TRBV3-2	ATRQGYGYT
TRBJ1-5	-	TRBV28	ASSFGTDYYSNQPQH
TRBJ1-2	-	TRBV3-1/TRBV3-2	ASSQLQGYGYT
TRBJ2-5	-	TRBV6-1	ASSDGGTSGGRGKTQY
TRBJ1-2	medium-sized	TRBV30	AWSSTYGYT
TRBJ2-1	-	TRBV11-2	ASSLGLAGGPEGF
TRBJ1-1	-	TRBV19	ASSPGGQLNTEAF
TRBJ2-2	once	TRBV9	ASSTTAGGRTGELF
TRBJ1-5	-	TRBV30	ALAVGSQPQH
TRBJ1-5	-	TRBV18	ASSPFGTDSNQPQH
TRBJ2-5	-	TRBV6-5	ASSSSGGQETQY
TRBJ1-1	few	TRBV5-1	ASSLRRGNTEAF
TRBJ2-5	-	TRBV18	ASSPGLMETQY
TRBJ1-4	-	TRBV15	ATSRVRRGGLPNEKLF
TRBJ2-1	-	TRBV11-1	ASSLRWRLAGGPKF
TRBJ2-1	-	TRBV7-3	ASSLSGGAHEQF
TRBJ2-3	-	TRBV7-3	ASRKGSTDTQY
TRBJ1-2	-	TRBV19	ASSPRDRLYGYT
TRBJ2-7	-	TRBV6-4	ASSDSNLVQGASYEQY
TRBJ2-4	-	TRBV6-1	ASSDGGQAKNIQY
TRBJ1-2	-	TRBV5-1	ASSLEQGYQSGYT
TRBJ1-3	-	TRBV2	ASSEAQGNTIY
TRBJ1-1	-	TRBV29-1	SVRQVLNTEAF
TRBJ2-3	-	TRBV19	ASSIDPAAGGTDTQY
TRBJ1-5	-	TRBV27	ASSAEDSNQPQH
TRBJ2-1	-	TRBV7-9	ASSSRSGGAHNEQF
TRBJ2-1	-	TRBV29-1	SAPDRVTYNEQF
TRBJ2-7	-	TRBV27	ASSSGNYEQY
TRBJ2-2	-	TRBV7-6	ASSLGQESRELF
TRBJ2-5	-	TRBV6-1	ASSELRLAGTQY
TRBJ2-5	-	TRBV5-1	ASSLASGRGRETQY
TRBJ1-1	-	TRBV7-9	ASSPNPGQKGTNTEAF
TRBJ2-2	few	TRBV19	ATGQGKAGELF
TRBJ1-3	-	TRBV6-5	ASRGGFSGNTIY
TRBJ1-5	-	TRBV19	ASSNRNLSNQPQH
TRBJ2-5	-	TRBV19	ASAEGMGGETQY
TRBJ2-3	-	TRBV3-1/TRBV3-2	ASSQAGLAGGSTDTQY
TRBJ2-7	-	TRBV30	AWSVGRGGSYEQY
TRBJ2-3	-	TRBV7-3	ASSLDREDTQY
TRBJ1-2	-	TRBV6-1	ASSEALQTGERYGYT
TRBJ1-1	-	TRBV19	ASSARTNMNTEAF
TRBJ1-2	-	TRBV4-1	ASSSTSPGYGYT
TRBJ1-1	-	TRBV29-1	SVGEGGVDAF
TRBJ2-1	-	TRBV30	AWERGGSYNEQF
TRBJ1-1	-	TRBV2	ASTGGQGWRGGTEAF
TRBJ2-5	-	TRBV15	ATSSSRLAEEETQY
TRBJ1-6	-	TRBV19	ASSIGANNSPLH
TRBJ2-1	-	TRBV24-1	ATSTGGDEQF
TRBJ2-2	few	TRBV5-1	ASSSNPSGRNTGELF
TRBJ2-5	-	TRBV3-1/TRBV3-2	ASSQVASGGTDQETQY
TRBJ1-6	-	TRBV3-1/TRBV3-2	ASSQQGRSLH
TRBJ1-1	few	TRBV10-3	AISESLNTEAF